Listed here are 9 T cell receptor beta chains from one sample, sequenced in a study of cytomegalovirus exposure and HLA in healthy donors. Sequencing used immunoSEQ multiplex PCR; TCRdb keeps in-frame clones, though not all of them. Seen here are about 330,000 clones, around 87% observed once, and the top ten hold roughly 1.2%. Sequences were obtained from PBMCs. These receptors were obtained from a woman aged 25-40 years in good health and CMV-seropositive.

This chain connects TRBV30 to TRBJ2-7; the D is unclear. Germline CDR1 and CDR2: GTSNPN and SVGIG (reference sequence). CDR3 length: 11 amino acids. The V end lost 0 bases, the J end lost 7 bases, and 7 bases lay between the germline ends. The CDR3 protein is CAWSVLGEQYF. CDR3 nucleotides: TGTGCCTGGAGTGTTCTGGGTGAGCAGTACTTC.

This chain connects TRBV28 to TRBJ2-7; tentatively, D is TRBD1 (5 bases). The CDR3 loop spans 13 amino acids. Trimming removed 5 bases from V and 6 bases from J, with 14 bases in between. CDR1 and CDR2 from the germline V gene are MDHEN and SYDVKM. The chain's CDR3 is CASSLFRVPEQYF. The CDR3 coding sequence is TGTGCCAGCAGTCTCTTCAGGGTCCCCGAGCAGTACTTC.

V is TRBV15 and J is TRBJ1-5; D is perhaps TRBD1 (6 bases). V shed 4 bases and J shed 0 bases, with 7 bases lying between them. The CDR3 consists of 14 residues. CDR1 and CDR2 from the germline V gene are LNHNV and YYDKDF (reference sequence). Written as DNA, the CDR3 is TGTGCCACCAGCATGGGGGCTAGCAATCAGCCCCAGCATTTT. Encoded protein: CATSMGASNQPQHF.

The rearrangement uses TRBV28 and TRBJ1-5; 7 nucleotides match TRBD1. CDR3 length equals 15 residues. Germline CDR1 reads MDHEN; CDR2 reads SYDVKM. The V gene end was trimmed by 3 bases and the J gene end by 4 bases; junction bases not matched to a gene: 6. This CDR3 reads CASSFRQGRNQPQHF. CDR3 DNA: TGTGCCAGCAGTTTCAGACAGGGTCGTAATCAGCCCCAGCATTTT.

V usage is TRBV2 and J usage is TRBJ1-2; D is perhaps TRBD1 (5 bases). Trimming removed 6 bases at V and 8 bases at J, with 16 bases between. The germline gives CDR1 SNHLY, CDR2 FYNNEI. The CDR3 has 13 residues. The CDR3: CASRPGTASGYTF. CDR3 nucleotide sequence: TGTGCCAGCAGACCCGGGACCGCAAGCGGCTACACCTTC.

This clone has a single count. V and J are TRBV30 and TRBJ1-2; D possibly corresponds to TRBD1 (5 bases). CDR1 GTSNPN and CDR2 SVGIG come from the germline V gene (reference sequence). The CDR3 consists of 12 residues. Trimming took off 8 bases at V and 0 bases at J, with 10 bases between the two ends. The CDR3 nucleotides read TGTGCCAGCTACAGGACTAACTATGGCTACACCTTC. It specifies CASYRTNYGYTF.

V is TRBV18 and J is TRBJ2-5; D unclear. V was pared by 5 bases and J by 5 bases, with 12 bases between. Germline CDR1 and CDR2: KGHSH and LQKENI. The CDR3 sequence is 13 residues long. CDR3 residues: CASSAGIGETQYF. The CDR3, as DNA: TGTGCCAGCTCAGCAGGTATCGGGGAGACCCAGTACTTC. The variable domain in full, completed from reference TRBV18 and TRBJ2-5, reads NAGVMQNPRHLVRRRGQEARLRCSPMKGHSHVYWYRQLPEEGLKFMVYLQKENIIDESGMPKERFSAEFPKEGPSILRIQQVVRGDSAAYFCASSAGIGETQYFGPGTRLLVL.

The chain combines TRBV30 with TRBJ2-5; no definite D call. The V and J ends lost 0 bases and 9 bases respectively, with 8 bases between them. The CDR3 has 11 amino acids. Per the germline V gene, CDR1 is GTSNPN and CDR2 is SVGIG (reference sequence). CDR3 sequence: CAWSVSGAQYF. The CDR3 DNA sequence: TGTGCCTGGAGTGTATCTGGGGCCCAGTACTTC.

The rearrangement joins TRBV30 to TRBJ1-1, with TRBD1 matching over 8 bases. J lost 7 bases, V lost 2 bases, and 3 bases had no gene match. This CDR3 is built from 12 residues. Germline lookup yields CDR1 GTSNPN and CDR2 SVGIG (reference sequence). This chain's CDR3 is CAWSTGGVEAFF. The CDR3 DNA reads TGTGCCTGGAGTACAGGGGGTGTTGAAGCTTTCTTT.